This entry describes one T cell receptor (beta chain). Its antigen target is currently unknown. The sample holds no much larger clone one base away, and base qualities are not on file. The TCR beta CDR3 regions were amplified from the RNA transcripts. The TCR CDR3 was subjected to a first round of RT-PCR using the HTBI primer set and the Qiagen OneStep RT-PCR kit. The libraries were constructed in a second round of multiplex PCR and then size-selected and purified. Paired-end sequencing of the libraries was performed with 100 bp reads on an Illumina HiSeq2000. The original methods were these. SOAPnuke was used to process the raw data, throwing out any read that contained adapters or uncalled bases, had a mean Phred below 15, or lacked an exact constant-primer or identifier match. COPE v1.2.5 was used to merge high-quality paired reads, and clonotypes were defined as unique nucleotide sequences. Clonotypes were aligned to IMGT TRBV, TRBD and TRBJ reference segments using MiTCR v1.1. The analysis included only V-J combinations with a frequency above 0.0001, which together covered around 99% of the repertoires. The TCS score was defined as F50 (clonal expansion) divided by E x V (chaos), with BLOSUM62-based TCRdist calculated between CDR3 peptides within each V-J. Welch's t-statistics and random forest reduced roughly 530 V-J features to roughly 13, which were used in a naive Bayes classifier (R e1071). The public reads were run again by TCRdb, first through fastp at Q25 and then through MiXCR, and only productive beta chains were kept. Each record represents a unique CDR3 protein, reported with the most common genes and DNA among its rows. The V and J calls were determined by TCRdb, not by the authors. This sample holds under 400,000 distinct CDR3 sequences; around 20% were observed only once. The ten biggest clones cover roughly 52% of the sample.

The sample originates from a study of T cells in Graves' hyperthyroidism and ophthalmopathy (dated by TCRdb to the late 2010s). Looking at the study overall: Peripheral blood was collected at initial diagnosis, before any treatment. A discovery cohort of around 98 patients, about 44 with Graves' ophthalmopathy and 55 to 60 with stable Graves' hyperthyroidism, was used to find distinguishing TCR V-J signatures. Prospective prediction of ophthalmopathy was tested in an independent validation cohort of approximately 18 hyperthyroidism patients and roughly 16 patients who later progressed to ophthalmopathy. For training and testing, the roughly 100 patients in the discovery cohort were randomly divided in a 7:3 ratio. In about six Graves' hyperthyroidism patients, the study also compared T-cell repertoires from thyroid tissue with T-cell repertoires from blood. After blood sampling, hyperthyroidism patients were treated with methimazole at a starting dose of 30 mg daily, and ophthalmopathy patients were treated with high-dose intravenous methylprednisolone. TCR Vbeta CDR3 sequencing of approximately 140 peripheral blood samples (approximately 44 ophthalmopathy, roughly 74 hyperthyroidism and roughly 17 progressor patients) is reported in the paper.

CDR1 KGHSH and CDR2 LQKENI were looked up in the germline V gene. The CDR3, from cysteine to phenylalanine, totals 17 residues. Of all the DNA, just the CDR3 is kept, 51 bases in frame from base 1. V trim: 3 bases; J trim: 9 bases; unmatched bases: 8. The study at large found these results: No statistical method was used to fix the sample size in advance, and group allocation was not hidden from the investigators. Most expanded thyroid clonotypes (frequency above 0.001) were also detected in blood, suggesting blood repertoires may reflect thyroid immune responses. In validation, the model predicted progression to ophthalmopathy a median of around six months before onset, with about 67% sensitivity and about 72% specificity. Ophthalmopathy was separated from stable hyperthyroidism by a 13 V-J signature model, with approximately 86% sensitivity and 81% to 83% specificity obtained in cross-validation and 80%/75% obtained in testing.

A patient counted as having stable Graves' hyperthyroidism if no progression to ophthalmopathy occurred over 18 months of follow-up. Hyperthyroidism patients were newly diagnosed, with disease duration under 2 months, and aged 18 to 65 years. Exclusion was applied to patients with uncontrolled infections, other autoimmune diseases, pregnancy or lactation. Diagnoses relied on clinical symptoms, serum thyroxine and TRAb, thyroid ultrasound and orbital computed tomography. PBMCs were isolated from approximately 10 ml of fresh peripheral blood by Ficoll-Paque density gradient centrifugation. Total RNA was extracted with Trizol reagent, and quality was checked on an Agilent 2100 Bioanalyzer.

Sequenced material: blood. This receptor was identified in a woman between 45 and 60 years old with Graves' hyperthyroidism. The rearrangement combines TRBV18 with TRBJ2-1, with 16 junctional bases fitting TRBD2. In nucleotide form, the sequence is TGTGCCAGCTCACCCAGCCCCGGGACTAGCGGGGGGGGTGAGCAGTTCTTC. Its coded protein is CASSPSPGTSGGGEQFF.